This T cell receptor (beta chain) was documented in a study of long-term antiretroviral therapy in people with HIV. Survey-level resolution applied to immunoSEQ assay v3.0. Profiled with immunoSEQ multiplex PCR; TCRdb holds only in-frame clones, not every one. The profile shows 17,000 or so clones, around 81% of them singletons. CDR3 length equals 13 residues. CDR1 is SGHTA and CDR2 is FQGNSA in the germline V gene. The trim removed 4 bases at V and 4 bases at J, leaving 3 bases unmatched. Sample: unsorted PBMCs, taken 0.3 years before starting antiretroviral therapy. The chain links TRBV7-2 to TRBJ1-2; TRBD1 agrees at 7 bases. The receptor was derived from a man between 50 and 59 years old with HIV. CDR3 nucleotide sequence: TGTGCCAGCAGCTCGGGACAGATCTATGGCTACACCTTC. It translates to CASSSGQIYGYTF.